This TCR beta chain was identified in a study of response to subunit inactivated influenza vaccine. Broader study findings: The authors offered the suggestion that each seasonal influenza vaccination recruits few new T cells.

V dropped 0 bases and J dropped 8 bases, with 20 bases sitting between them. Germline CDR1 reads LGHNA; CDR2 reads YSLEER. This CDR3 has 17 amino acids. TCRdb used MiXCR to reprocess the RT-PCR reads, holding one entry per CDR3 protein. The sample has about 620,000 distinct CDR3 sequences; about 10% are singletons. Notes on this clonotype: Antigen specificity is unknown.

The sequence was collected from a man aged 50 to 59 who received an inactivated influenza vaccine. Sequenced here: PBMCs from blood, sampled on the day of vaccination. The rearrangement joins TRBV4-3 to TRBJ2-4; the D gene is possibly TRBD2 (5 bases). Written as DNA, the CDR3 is TGCGCCAGCAGCCAAGAAAATCGGGGTCTAGCTGGGGACATTCAGTACTTC. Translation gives CASSQENRGLAGDIQYF.